This T cell receptor (beta chain) was recovered during a study of blood T cell repertoires in COVID-19. This CDR3 is built from 15 residues. The V and J ends lost 0 bases and 7 bases, in that order; junction bases with no gene match: 6. CDR1 and CDR2 from the germline V gene are MNHEY and SVGEGT. This clone was observed a handful of times. Libraries were prepared by immunoSEQ multiplex PCR; TCRdb keeps only in-frame clonotypes and omits some of them. The data contain tens of thousands of clones, 65% to 90% of them seen just once; the ten biggest clones take up around 2.9%. Material for sequencing was peripheral blood. This TCR came from a man older than 75 with acute or convalescent COVID-19. The chain is built from TRBV6-2 or TRBV6-3 and TRBJ1-5; TRBD1 aligns across 7 bases. The CDR3 nucleotides are TGTGCCAGCAGTTACTCCAACAGGGGCCAGCAGCCCCAGCATTTT. Translated, it gives CASSYSNRGQQPQHF.